This record concerns one TCR beta chain sequence. Antigen unknown. Germline CDR1 reads SGHTA; CDR2 reads FQGNSA. The CDR3 loop spans 13 amino acids. J was trimmed by 5 bases and V by 4 bases; bases with no gene match: 4. This sample stems from a study of identifying expanded T cells in peripheral blood. Produced via immunoSEQ multiplex PCR; TCRdb's table is partial and in-frame only. The sample includes approximately 130,000 clones, about 86% seen only once; the top ten take 7.5% to 8.5%. General study results and limits: Clone count variance between approximately 2-week samples rose with total template count.

No infections or other immune events were documented during collection. The sample consisted of blood. This TCR came from a person between 18 and 70 years old in good health. The J gene is TRBJ1-1, the V gene TRBV7-2; TRBD1 matches 7 bases. The CDR3 loop is CASSWNRGTEAFF. CDR3 nucleotide sequence: TGTGCCAGCAGCTGGAACAGGGGAACTGAAGCTTTCTTT. The variable domain in full, with the rest retrieved from reference TRBV7-2 and TRBJ1-1, is GAGVSQSPSNKVTEKGKDVELRCDPISGHTALYWYRQSLGQGLEFLIYFQGNSAPDKSGLPSDRFSAERTGGSVSTLTIQRTQQEDSAVYLCASSWNRGTEAFFGQGTRLTVV.